This paragraph covers one T cell receptor (beta chain) sequence. Its matching antigen is unknown. Treatment denoted: randomized to nivolumab then ipilimumab (arm A) or the reverse (arm B). The data belong to a study of sequential checkpoint blockade in melanoma. Study results and limitations: Pretreatment TIL clonality tracked with response in the nivolumab-first arm.

Germline V lookup: CDR1 SGHRS, CDR2 YFSETQ. This CDR3 region has 14 residues. V was pared by 3 bases and J by 4 bases, with 11 bases between. Profiled with immunoSEQ multiplex PCR; TCRdb holds only in-frame clones, not every one. The repertoire holds 3,000 to 4,000 clones, with 15% to 20% as singletons. This sequence joins TRBV5-1 and TRBJ1-3; D remains ambiguous. This receptor was identified in a human donor with melanoma. The sample here was tumor tissue (inferred from file names), taken from a patient given nivolumab and ipilimumab in sequence. The CDR3 region is CASSSNVGGNTIYF. The CDR3, as DNA: TGCGCCAGCAGCTCTAATGTGGGCGGAAACACCATATATTTT.